These 32 T cell receptor beta chains originate from one sample sequenced in a study of CD8+ T cells in alopecia areata (dated by TCRdb to the late 2010s). In the paper's terms, the treatment or condition label means: oral pan-JAK inhibitor, 5-10 mg twice daily. To prepare the library, the immunoSEQ multiplex PCR assay was applied. RNA was extracted from all samples and reverse transcribed into cDNA, which served as template for TCR sequencing. Here the immuneACCESS table is served through TCRdb, limited to in-frame sequences with V and J called. Missing clones are a known gap in these copies; in checked studies unresolved V genes cover under half, and the rest lacks a known reason. For this sample there are about 180,000 clones; approximately 51% appear just once. About 9.5% of the sample is held by the ten biggest clonotypes. Sequencing used CD8+ T cells sorted from blood, obtained at roughly week 52, from a patient treated with tofacitinib. These receptors came from a human donor with alopecia areata.

This clone was recorded many times. The V and J genes are TRBV7-9 and TRBJ1-4, with TRBD1 matching over 9 bases. J lost 5 bases, V lost 4 bases, and 8 bases had no gene match. The CDR3 length is 16 residues. Germline values: CDR1 SEHNR, CDR2 FQNEAQ (reference sequence). CDR3 sequence: CASSSSPGTGNEKLFF. In nucleotides, the CDR3 is TGTGCCAGCAGCTCTTCTCCCGGGACAGGGAATGAAAAACTGTTTTTT.

This clone has more than one count but fewer than ten. The gene calls are TRBV29-1 and TRBJ2-1; D is undetermined. Germline V gene lookup returns CDR1 SQVTM and CDR2 ANQGSEA. This CDR3 is 11 amino acids long. Trimming took off 0 bases at V and 7 bases at J, with 4 bases between the two ends. CDR3 nucleotides: TGCAGCGTTGAAGACCTGAATGAGCAGTTCTTC. Protein sequence: CSVEDLNEQFF.

With regard to this clone: Compared with germline, one end of the junction differs, possibly owing to a read error. V is TRBV5-6 and J is TRBJ1-6, with D possibly TRBD1 on 6 matching bases. CDR1 is SGHDT and CDR2 is YYEEEE in the germline V gene. This CDR3 has 12 amino acids. This CDR3 reads CASSLGGDNKSF. DNA for the CDR3: TGTGCCAGCAGCTTGGGAGGGGACAATAAATCATTT. The whole variable domain, remainder taken from reference TRBV5-6 and TRBJ1-6, is DAGVTQSPTHLIKTRGQQVTLRCSPKSGHDTVSWYQQALGQGPQFIFQYYEEEERQRGNFPDRFSGHQFPNYSSELNVNALLLGDSALYLCASSLGGDNKSFGNGTRLTVT.

The chain joins TRBV2 to TRBJ2-7; D gene unclear. In germline, CDR1 is SNHLY, CDR2 FYNNEI. CDR3 size: 11 residues. The V end lost 2 bases, the J end lost 5 bases, and 4 bases lay between the germline ends. As DNA, the CDR3 is TGTGCCAGCAGTGAATTAAACGAGCAGTACTTC. This sequence encodes CASSELNEQYF.

A single count supports this clone. The CDR3: CASSETGRSTDTQYF. The CDR3 bases are TGTGCCAGCAGTGAAACAGGGCGAAGCACAGATACGCAGTATTTT. The chain uses TRBV6-1 and TRBJ2-3; D perhaps matches TRBD1 (6 bases). This CDR3 contains 15 residues. The V end was cut by 2 bases, the J end by 0 bases, with 9 bases between. The germline gives CDR1 MNHNS, CDR2 SASEGT.

The chain joins TRBV6-4 to TRBJ2-5, with 10 bases lining up with TRBD2. The V gene's germline CDR1 is MRHNA and CDR2 SNTAGT. Germline trimming cut 8 bases from V and 4 bases from J; bases unmatched to any gene: 13. This CDR3 spans 16 amino acids. The CDR3 region is CASRYESGGAGETQYF. CDR3 nucleotide sequence: TGTGCCAGCCGTTACGAAAGCGGGGGGGCTGGAGAGACCCAGTACTTC.

The chain employs TRBV27 and TRBJ1-4; 12 nucleotides align to TRBD1. Germline CDR1 and CDR2: MNHEY and SMNVEV (reference sequence). CDR3 size: 14 residues. The trim removed 4 bases at V and 10 bases at J, leaving 4 bases unmatched. The CDR3: CASSSGQGARKLFF. CDR3 nucleotides: TGTGCCAGCAGTTCGGGACAGGGGGCACGAAAACTGTTTTTT.

V gene TRBV30 combines with J gene TRBJ1-5; D is ambiguous. CDR1 GTSNPN and CDR2 SVGIG come from the germline V gene (reference sequence). The CDR3 has 15 amino acids. V was pared by 1 base and J by 1 base, with 11 bases between. CDR3 in amino acids: CAWSGAPASNQPQHF. CDR3 DNA: TGTGCCTGGAGTGGAGCCCCAGCGAGCAATCAGCCCCAGCATTTT.

This rearrangement joins TRBV30 to TRBJ1-5; D remains ambiguous. Per the germline V gene, CDR1 is GTSNPN and CDR2 is SVGIG (reference sequence). CDR3 length: 15 residues. The germline V and J ends were trimmed by 3 bases and 0 bases, with 12 bases remaining between them. CDR3: CAWSAMGYSNQPQHF. In nucleotides, the CDR3 is TGTGCCTGGAGCGCCATGGGCTATAGCAATCAGCCCCAGCATTTT.

The chain employs TRBV6-5 and TRBJ2-5, with D possibly TRBD1 on 5 matching bases. V lost 6 bases to trimming and J lost 14 bases, with 22 bases between them. The length of the CDR3 is 13 residues. Germline assignment: CDR1 MNHEY and CDR2 SVGAGI. The CDR3 bases are TGTGCCAGCAGCCCTGCGGCCCAAGGGGAAGTATACTTC. It specifies CASSPAAQGEVYF.

This clone was picked up one time. The chain joins TRBV30 to TRBJ1-4; tentative D call: TRBD1 (5 bases). This CDR3 is 17 amino acids long. V lost 1 base to trimming and J lost 7 bases, with 22 bases between them. The germline V gene has CDR1 GTSNPN and CDR2 SVGIG (reference sequence). CDR3 loop: CAWSDGTGYAVGEKLFF. Here the CDR3 DNA reads TGTGCCTGGAGTGACGGGACGGGGTATGCTGTAGGTGAAAAACTGTTTTTT. The whole variable domain, filled in from reference TRBV30 and TRBJ1-4, reads SQTIHQWPATLVQPVGSPLSLECTVEGTSNPNLYWYRQAAGRGLQLLFYSVGIGQISSEVPQNLSASRPQDRQFILSSKKLLLSDSGFYLCAWSDGTGYAVGEKLFFGSGTQLSVL.

Comment on this clone: Compared with germline, one end of the junction differs, possibly owing to a read error. The V and J genes are TRBV4-2 and TRBJ1-4, with 8 positions matching TRBD1. Germline loops: CDR1 LGHNA, CDR2 YNFKEQ. The CDR3 contains 12 residues. CDR3 amino acids: CASSQPGTGVFF. The CDR3 region has the DNA TGTGCCAGCAGCCAGCCCGGGACAGGCGTTTTCTTT.

The chain combines TRBV4-3 with TRBJ1-3, with 8 nucleotides matching TRBD1. There are 17 residues in the CDR3. Germline V lookup: CDR1 LGHNA, CDR2 YSLEER. V was pared by 1 base and J by 4 bases, with 9 bases of the junction left unmatched. CDR3 DNA: TGCGCCAGCAGCCAAGGCTTAGCAGGGGGCGAAGGAAACACCATATATTTT. This translates into CASSQGLAGGEGNTIYF.

The chain combines TRBV4-1 with TRBJ1-2; a possible D gene is TRBD1 (5 bases). Germline V lookup: CDR1 MGHRA, CDR2 YSYEKL. This CDR3 contains 17 residues. Trimming took 2 bases from V and 3 from J, leaving 19 bases between them. CDR3 sequence reads: CASSQSQVVPPDYGYTF. CDR3 nucleotide sequence: TGCGCCAGCAGCCAATCACAGGTTGTTCCCCCGGACTATGGCTACACCTTC.

The chain recombines TRBV27 with TRBJ2-7; D perhaps matches TRBD1 (5 bases). The V and J ends lost 2 bases and 3 bases respectively, with 11 bases between them. The V gene's germline CDR1 is MNHEY and CDR2 SMNVEV (reference sequence). The CDR3 is made up of 14 amino acids. Here the CDR3 reads CASSLGQGFYEQYF. The CDR3, as DNA: TGTGCCAGCAGTTTAGGTCAGGGATTCTACGAGCAGTACTTC.

V usage is TRBV9 and J usage is TRBJ2-7, with 8 bases fitting TRBD1. The CDR3 sequence is 14 residues long. CDR1 is SGDLS, CDR2 YYNGEE, per germline. Trimming took 4 bases from V and 6 from J; bases not matched to a gene: 9. CDR3 in DNA: TGTGCCAGCAGCATAGCAAACAGGGGGTCCGAGCAGTACTTC. Translation gives CASSIANRGSEQYF.

The rearrangement uses TRBV30 and TRBJ1-6, with 7 bases that match TRBD1. This CDR3 spans 15 amino acids. V shed 2 bases and J 8 bases; nucleotides not matched to a gene: 9. Germline V gene sequence: CDR1 GTSNPN, CDR2 SVGIG (reference sequence). This CDR3 is CAWSPMDRRDSPLHF. The CDR3 DNA reads as TGTGCCTGGAGTCCGATGGACAGGCGGGATTCACCCCTCCACTTT.

The CDR3 bases are TGTGCCAGCAGACCCGGACTAGCGGAACACACAGATACGCAGTATTTT. The encoded protein is CASRPGLAEHTDTQYF. The chain joins TRBV10-3 to TRBJ2-3; 10 nucleotides line up with TRBD2. Per germline, CDR1 ENHRY and CDR2 SYGVKD. The junction had 12 bases not matched to a gene; V was cut back by 10 bases and J by 2 bases. The CDR3 consists of 16 residues.

This rearrangement joins TRBV6-5 to TRBJ1-1, with D perhaps matching TRBD1 (5 bases). From germline, CDR1 is MNHEY and CDR2 SVGAGI. V was cut by 8 bases and J by 2 bases, with 9 bases left in between. The CDR3 is 12 residues long. The CDR3 is CASSTVNTEAFF. The CDR3 region has the DNA TGTGCCAGCTCGACAGTTAACACTGAAGCTTTCTTT.

The sample holds many counts of this clone. The chain links TRBV6-4 to TRBJ2-2; 9 bases map to TRBD2. Germline CDR1 is MRHNA and CDR2 is SNTAGT. This CDR3 has 14 amino acids. J lost 4 bases, V lost 3 bases, and 0 bases had no gene match. The CDR3 is CASSEAGGTGELFF. CDR3 nucleotide sequence: TGTGCCAGCAGTGAAGCGGGGGGCACCGGGGAGCTGTTTTTT.

V is TRBV2 and J is TRBJ1-2; D unclear. The CDR3 sequence is 14 residues long. V was shortened by 2 bases and J by 3 bases, with 10 bases between the two germline ends. Germline V CDR1 and CDR2: SNHLY, FYNNEI. In nucleotides, the CDR3 is TGTGCCAGCAGTGAATGGGGTGCGGACTATGGCTACACCTTC. This gives the protein CASSEWGADYGYTF.

This clone has only a few counts. The chain joins TRBV20-1 to TRBJ2-1; D gene unclear. Trimming removed 5 bases at V and 2 bases at J, with 1 base between. The germline V gene encodes CDR1 DFQATT and CDR2 SNEGSKA (reference sequence). The CDR3 is made up of 10 amino acids. CDR3 protein: CSAAYNEQFF. CDR3 nucleotides: TGCAGTGCTGCCTACAATGAGCAGTTCTTC.

V gene TRBV18 combines with J gene TRBJ2-1; 10 bases are a match to TRBD2. The V gene end was trimmed by 3 bases and the J gene end by 4 bases; junction bases not matched to a gene: 6. CDR3 length: 16 amino acids. Germline V gives CDR1 KGHSH, CDR2 LQKENI. CDR3 sequence (DNA): TGTGCCAGCTCACCTTTACTAGCGGGGCGTTACAATGAGCAGTTCTTC. It is translated as CASSPLLAGRYNEQFF.

The rearrangement links TRBV4-2 to TRBJ2-1; 7 nucleotides match TRBD1. Germline V gene sequence: CDR1 LGHNA, CDR2 YNFKEQ. The CDR3 runs to 17 residues. After removal of 4 bases from V and 3 bases from J, the junction contained 12 bases not matched to a gene. The CDR3 nucleotides read TGTGCCAGCAGCCCCCCAGGCGAGGGGGCCTTCTACAATGAGCAGTTCTTC. Translation gives CASSPPGEGAFYNEQFF.

This clone came up a few times. The CDR3 sequence is CASSYQGGGYTF. DNA of the CDR3: TGTGCCAGCAGTTACCAAGGAGGAGGCTACACCTTC. The chain carries TRBV28 and TRBJ1-2; D remains unclear. The CDR3 runs 12 residues. The germline gives CDR1 MDHEN, CDR2 SYDVKM. V was clipped by 4 bases and J by 8 bases, with 11 bases between them.

The J gene is TRBJ2-7, the V gene TRBV4-3, with TRBD2 matching 7 bases. The V segment lost 0 bases and the J segment 3 bases; nucleotides outside the gene matches: 5. Germline loops: CDR1 LGHNA, CDR2 YSLEER. There are 15 residues in the CDR3. CDR3 in DNA: TGCGCCAGCAGCCAAGATCTGGCGGGGGTCTACGAGCAGTACTTC. It specifies CASSQDLAGVYEQYF.

This clone appeared a few times. The chain links TRBV29-1 to TRBJ2-7; 7 bases line up with TRBD1. The CDR3 runs 15 residues. V gave up 2 bases and J gave up 0 bases; unmatched junction bases: 7. Germline CDR1 reads SQVTM; CDR2 reads ANQGSEA. The CDR3 loop is CSVEFRTGRSYEQYF. The CDR3 nucleotides read TGCAGCGTTGAATTCCGGACAGGCCGCTCCTACGAGCAGTACTTC.

The chain combines TRBV6-5 with TRBJ2-7; TRBD2 might be the D (5 bases). Germline V gives CDR1 MNHEY, CDR2 SVGAGI. This CDR3 is 13 amino acids long. The germline V and J ends were trimmed by 6 bases and 4 bases, with 13 bases remaining between them. CDR3 DNA sequence: TGTGCCAGCAGCTTGGGAGAGGGTTACGAGCAGTACTTC. This gives the protein CASSLGEGYEQYF.

This chain links TRBV30 with TRBJ1-1; D is possibly TRBD1 (6 bases). Looked up from germline, CDR1 is GTSNPN and CDR2 is SVGIG (reference sequence). Trimming stripped 1 base from V and 8 bases from J, with 17 bases between. The CDR3 spans 14 residues. CDR3 coding DNA: TGTGCCTGGAGTGCATACAGGGTTCAAATAGAAGCTTTCTTT. As protein: CAWSAYRVQIEAFF.

This clone was seen only a few times. V is TRBV6-5 and J is TRBJ1-1, with D perhaps TRBD1 (5 bases). The V end was cut by 5 bases, the J end by 1 base, with 11 bases between. The CDR3 length is 14 residues. Per germline, CDR1 MNHEY and CDR2 SVGAGI. In DNA, the CDR3 is TGTGCCAGCAGTCTAGGGACGGGGAACACTGAAGCTTTCTTT. It translates to CASSLGTGNTEAFF.

This chain connects TRBV7-6 to TRBJ2-3; D not resolved. V was clipped by 1 base and J by 2 bases, with 10 bases between them. CDR1 and CDR2 (germline): SGHVS, FNYEAQ. The CDR3 consists of 15 residues. This CDR3 is CASSLVLLDTDTQYF. The DNA for the CDR3 is TGTGCCAGCAGCTTAGTGCTACTCGACACAGATACGCAGTATTTT.

The chain has TRBV9 and TRBJ1-2; D not resolved. CDR1 is SGDLS and CDR2 is YYNGEE in the germline V gene. The CDR3 covers 15 residues. V was trimmed by 1 base and J by 4 bases, leaving 14 bases between them. The CDR3 nucleotides are TGTGCCAGCAGCGTAACAGCGGCAGTAACCTATGGCTACACCTTC. Amino acids: CASSVTAAVTYGYTF.